The 6 T cell receptor beta chains below were found in one sample sequenced in a study of CD8+ T cells in alopecia areata. Regarding treatment: oral pan-JAK inhibitor, 5-10 mg twice daily. RNA was isolated and reverse transcribed to cDNA, the sequencing template. TCRdb's table, derived via immunoSEQ multiplex PCR, lists solely in-frame clones and lacks some. The data contain roughly 92,000 clones, just over 70% of them singletons. This sample comprised CD8+ T cells sorted from blood, obtained around week 42, from a patient treated with tofacitinib. The source of these receptors is a human donor with alopecia areata.

This sequence joins TRBV4-3 and TRBJ2-7; the D is unclear. The length of the CDR3 is 14 residues. Germline loops: CDR1 LGHNA, CDR2 YSLEER. Trimming left V 1 base short and J 0 bases short, with 7 bases between. The CDR3 sequence: CASSQGDSSYEQYF. In nucleotides, the CDR3 is TGCGCCAGCAGCCAAGGAGACTCCTCCTACGAGCAGTACTTC.

The chain's CDR3 is CASSLALGRSFGYTF. CDR3 DNA: TGTGCCAGCAGCTTAGCTCTGGGGAGATCCTTTGGCTACACCTTC. This sequence joins TRBV13 and TRBJ1-2; D call uncertain. The V gene lost 1 base and the J gene lost 7 bases, with 16 bases spanning the gap. This CDR3 contains 15 residues. Per germline, CDR1 PRHDT and CDR2 FYEKMQ (reference sequence).

The chain uses TRBV27 and TRBJ2-1; 8 bases agree with TRBD1. The CDR3 is made up of 16 amino acids. With V trimmed by 2 bases and J by 3 bases, 6 bases remained unmatched. Per the germline V gene, CDR1 is MNHEY and CDR2 is SMNVEV (reference sequence). DNA of the CDR3: TGTGCCAGCAGTTTACCCGGCAGGGGGCACTACAATGAGCAGTTCTTC. Translated, it gives CASSLPGRGHYNEQFF.

The chain links TRBV11-2 to TRBJ2-3, with a weak D call TRBD2 (6 bases). The germline CDR1 and CDR2 sequences are SGHAT and FQNNGV. V gave up 3 bases and J gave up 1 base, with 8 bases separating them. CDR3 length: 14 amino acids. The CDR3 coding sequence is TGTGCCAGCAGCTTGGGCGGGGGCACAGATACGCAGTATTTT. Translated, it gives CASSLGGGTDTQYF.

This chain uses TRBV10-3 with TRBJ1-2; 8 nucleotides align to TRBD1. Germline V gene data show CDR1 as ENHRY and CDR2 as SYGVKD. V lost 3 bases and J lost 8; bases outside the gene matches: 5. The length of the CDR3 is 13 residues. The CDR3 protein is CAISDPGGEGYTF. Here the CDR3 DNA reads TGTGCCATCAGTGACCCAGGGGGCGAAGGCTACACCTTC.

This clone was picked up one time. This chain connects TRBV29-1 to TRBJ1-1; possibly TRBD1 for D (6 bases). Germline V CDR1 and CDR2: SQVTM, ANQGSEA. The length of the CDR3 is 14 residues. V was clipped by 3 bases and J by 2 bases, with 13 bases between them. CDR3 nucleotides: TGCAGCGTTGAGTCCGTGGACAGAAACACTGAAGCTTTCTTT. It is translated as CSVESVDRNTEAFF. Full variable domain (remainder filled in from reference TRBV29-1 and TRBJ1-1): SAVISQKPSRDICQRGTSLTIQCQVDSQVTMMFWYRQQPGQSLTLIATANQGSEATYESGFVIDKFPISRPNLTFSTLTVSNMSPEDSSIYLCSVESVDRNTEAFFGQGTRLTVV.